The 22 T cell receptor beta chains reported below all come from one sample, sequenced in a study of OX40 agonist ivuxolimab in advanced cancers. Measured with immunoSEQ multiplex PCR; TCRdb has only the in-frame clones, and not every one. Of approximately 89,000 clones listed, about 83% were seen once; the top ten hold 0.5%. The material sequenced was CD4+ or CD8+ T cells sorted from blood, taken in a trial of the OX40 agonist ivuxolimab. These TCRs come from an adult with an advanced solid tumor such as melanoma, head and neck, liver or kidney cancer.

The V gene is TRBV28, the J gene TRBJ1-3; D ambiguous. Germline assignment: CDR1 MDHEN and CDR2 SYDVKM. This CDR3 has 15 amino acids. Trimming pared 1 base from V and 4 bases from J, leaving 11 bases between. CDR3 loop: CASSLYPESGNTIYF. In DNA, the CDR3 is TGTGCCAGCAGTTTATATCCGGAGTCAGGAAACACCATATATTTT. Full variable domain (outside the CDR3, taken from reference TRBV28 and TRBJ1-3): DVKVTQSSRYLVKRTGEKVFLECVQDMDHENMFWYRQDPGLGLRLIYFSYDVKMKEKGDIPEGYSVSREKKERFSLILESASTNQTSMYLCASSLYPESGNTIYFGEGSWLTVV.

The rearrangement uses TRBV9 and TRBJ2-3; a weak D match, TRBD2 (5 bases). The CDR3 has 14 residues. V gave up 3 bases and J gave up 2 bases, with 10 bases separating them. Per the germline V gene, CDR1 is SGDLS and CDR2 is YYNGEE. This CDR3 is CASSDLAFTDTQYF. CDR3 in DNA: TGTGCCAGCAGCGACCTAGCTTTCACAGATACGCAGTATTTT.

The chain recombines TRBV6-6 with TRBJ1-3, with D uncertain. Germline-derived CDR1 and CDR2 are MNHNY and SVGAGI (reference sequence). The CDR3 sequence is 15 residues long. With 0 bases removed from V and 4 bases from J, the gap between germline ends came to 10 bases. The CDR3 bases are TGTGCCAGCAGTTACTCGAGAGGTTCCGGAAACACCATATATTTT. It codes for CASSYSRGSGNTIYF.

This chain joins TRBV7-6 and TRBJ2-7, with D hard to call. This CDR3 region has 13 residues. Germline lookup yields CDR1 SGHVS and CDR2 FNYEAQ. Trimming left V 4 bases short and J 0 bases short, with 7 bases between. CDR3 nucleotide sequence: TGTGCCAGCAGCTCCAGGTCCTCCTACGAGCAGTACTTC. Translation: CASSSRSSYEQYF.

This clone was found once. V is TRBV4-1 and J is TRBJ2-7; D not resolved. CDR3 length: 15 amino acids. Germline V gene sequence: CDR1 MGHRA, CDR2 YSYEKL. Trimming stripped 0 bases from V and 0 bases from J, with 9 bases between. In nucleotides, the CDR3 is TGCGCCAGCAGCCAAGATTGGGGTAGCTCCTACGAGCAGTACTTC. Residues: CASSQDWGSSYEQYF.

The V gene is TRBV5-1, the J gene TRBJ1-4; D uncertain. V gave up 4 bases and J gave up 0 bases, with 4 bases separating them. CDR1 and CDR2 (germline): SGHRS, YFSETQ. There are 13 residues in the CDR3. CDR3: CASSDATNEKLFF. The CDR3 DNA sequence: TGCGCCAGCAGCGATGCAACTAATGAAAAACTGTTTTTT.

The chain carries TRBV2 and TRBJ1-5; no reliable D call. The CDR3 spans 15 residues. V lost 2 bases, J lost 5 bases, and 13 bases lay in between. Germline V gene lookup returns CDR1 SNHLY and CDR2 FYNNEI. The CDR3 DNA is TGTGCCAGCAGTGAAAGGGCGGGCGGCTATCAGCCCCAGCATTTT. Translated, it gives CASSERAGGYQPQHF.

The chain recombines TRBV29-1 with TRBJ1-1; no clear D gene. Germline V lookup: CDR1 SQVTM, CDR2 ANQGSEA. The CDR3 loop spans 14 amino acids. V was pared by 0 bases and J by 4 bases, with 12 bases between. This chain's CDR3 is CSVEEVGRSTEAFF. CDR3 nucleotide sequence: TGCAGCGTTGAAGAGGTCGGCAGGAGCACTGAAGCTTTCTTT. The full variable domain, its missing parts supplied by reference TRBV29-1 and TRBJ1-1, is SAVISQKPSRDICQRGTSLTIQCQVDSQVTMMFWYRQQPGQSLTLIATANQGSEATYESGFVIDKFPISRPNLTFSTLTVSNMSPEDSSIYLCSVEEVGRSTEAFFGQGTRLTVV.

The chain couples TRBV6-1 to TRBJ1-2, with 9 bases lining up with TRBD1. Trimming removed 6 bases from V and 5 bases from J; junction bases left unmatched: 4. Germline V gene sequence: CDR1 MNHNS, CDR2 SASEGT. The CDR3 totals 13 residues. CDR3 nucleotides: TGTGCCAGCAGCTTGGACAGGGGTTATGGCTACACCTTC. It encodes CASSLDRGYGYTF.

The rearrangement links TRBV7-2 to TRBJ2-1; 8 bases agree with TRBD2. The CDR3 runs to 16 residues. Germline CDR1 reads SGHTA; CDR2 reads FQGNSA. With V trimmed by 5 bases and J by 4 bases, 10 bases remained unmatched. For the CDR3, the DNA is TGTGCCAGCAGCCCCGACGGGACTAGTCTGTACAATGAGCAGTTCTTC. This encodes CASSPDGTSLYNEQFF.

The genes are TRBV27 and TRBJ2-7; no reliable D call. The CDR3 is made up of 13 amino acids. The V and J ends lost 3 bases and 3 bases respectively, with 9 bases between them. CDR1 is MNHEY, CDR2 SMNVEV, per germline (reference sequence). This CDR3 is CASSLTRHYEQYF. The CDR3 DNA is TGTGCCAGCAGTTTGACTCGTCACTACGAGCAGTACTTC.

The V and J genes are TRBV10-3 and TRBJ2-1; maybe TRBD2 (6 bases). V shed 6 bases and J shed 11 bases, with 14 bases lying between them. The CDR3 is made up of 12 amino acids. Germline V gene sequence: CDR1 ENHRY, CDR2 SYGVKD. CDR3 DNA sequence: TGTGCCATCAGCCGGGAGAAGTCCAAGCAGTTCTTC. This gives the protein CAISREKSKQFF.

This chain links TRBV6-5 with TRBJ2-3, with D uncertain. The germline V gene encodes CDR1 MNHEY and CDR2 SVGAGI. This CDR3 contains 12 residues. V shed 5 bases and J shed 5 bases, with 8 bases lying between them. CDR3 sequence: CASSNRGDTQYF. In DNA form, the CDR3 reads TGTGCCAGCAGTAACAGAGGAGATACGCAGTATTTT.

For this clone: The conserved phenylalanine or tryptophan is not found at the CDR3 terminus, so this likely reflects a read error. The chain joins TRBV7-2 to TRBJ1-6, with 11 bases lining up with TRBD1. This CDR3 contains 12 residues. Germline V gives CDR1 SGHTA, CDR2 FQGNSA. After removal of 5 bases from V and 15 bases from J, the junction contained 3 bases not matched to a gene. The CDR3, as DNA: TGTGCCAGCAGCCGGACAGGGGGCCTCCTCCACCTT. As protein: CASSRTGGLLHL.

The DNA of the CDR3 is TGCGCCAGCAGCCTGGGAGCGGACCAGCCCCAGCATTTT. As protein: CASSLGADQPQHF. This rearrangement joins TRBV5-1 to TRBJ1-5; D unclear. CDR3 length equals 13 residues. V was clipped by 4 bases and J by 7 bases, with 12 bases between them. Germline V gene sequence: CDR1 SGHRS, CDR2 YFSETQ.

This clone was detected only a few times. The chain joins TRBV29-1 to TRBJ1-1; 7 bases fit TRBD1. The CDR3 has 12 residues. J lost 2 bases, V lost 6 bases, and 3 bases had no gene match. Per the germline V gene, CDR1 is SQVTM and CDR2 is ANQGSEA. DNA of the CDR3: TGCAGCGTGGGACAGAGAAACACTGAAGCTTTCTTT. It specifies CSVGQRNTEAFF. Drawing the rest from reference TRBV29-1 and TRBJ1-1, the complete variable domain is SAVISQKPSRDICQRGTSLTIQCQVDSQVTMMFWYRQQPGQSLTLIATANQGSEATYESGFVIDKFPISRPNLTFSTLTVSNMSPEDSSIYLCSVGQRNTEAFFGQGTRLTVV.

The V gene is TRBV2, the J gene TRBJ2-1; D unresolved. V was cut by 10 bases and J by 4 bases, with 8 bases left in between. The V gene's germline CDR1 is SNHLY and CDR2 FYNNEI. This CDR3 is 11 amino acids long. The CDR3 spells CATQAYNEQFF. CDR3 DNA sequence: TGTGCCACCCAGGCATACAATGAGCAGTTCTTC.

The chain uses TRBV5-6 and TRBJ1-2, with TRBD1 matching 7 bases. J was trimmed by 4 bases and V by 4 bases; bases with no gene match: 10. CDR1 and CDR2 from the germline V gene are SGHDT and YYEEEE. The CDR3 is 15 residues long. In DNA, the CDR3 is TGTGCCAGCAGCAATAAAGGGACAGCCAGCTATGGCTACACCTTC. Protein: CASSNKGTASYGYTF.

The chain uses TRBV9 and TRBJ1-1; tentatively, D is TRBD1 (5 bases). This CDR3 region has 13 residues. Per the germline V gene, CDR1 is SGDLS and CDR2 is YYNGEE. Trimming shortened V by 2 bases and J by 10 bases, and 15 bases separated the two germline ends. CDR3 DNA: TGTGCCAGCAGCGTCGGGACCGTGGGGGGAGCTTTCTTT. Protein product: CASSVGTVGGAFF.

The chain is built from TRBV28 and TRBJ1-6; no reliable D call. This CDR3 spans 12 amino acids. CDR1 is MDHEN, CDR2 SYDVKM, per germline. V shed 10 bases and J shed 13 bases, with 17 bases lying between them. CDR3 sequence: CATYGRRPPLHF. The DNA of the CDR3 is TGTGCCACCTATGGACGGCGGCCGCCCCTCCACTTT. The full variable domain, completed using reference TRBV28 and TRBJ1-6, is DVKVTQSSRYLVKRTGEKVFLECVQDMDHENMFWYRQDPGLGLRLIYFSYDVKMKEKGDIPEGYSVSREKKERFSLILESASTNQTSMYLCATYGRRPPLHFGNGTRLTVT.

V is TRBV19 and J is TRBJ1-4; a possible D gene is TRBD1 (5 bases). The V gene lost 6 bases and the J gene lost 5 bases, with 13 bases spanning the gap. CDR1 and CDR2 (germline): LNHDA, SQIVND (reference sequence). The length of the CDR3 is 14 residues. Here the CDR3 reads CASRLRQSNEKLFF. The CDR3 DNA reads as TGTGCCAGTAGGCTGAGACAGTCCAATGAAAAACTGTTTTTT.

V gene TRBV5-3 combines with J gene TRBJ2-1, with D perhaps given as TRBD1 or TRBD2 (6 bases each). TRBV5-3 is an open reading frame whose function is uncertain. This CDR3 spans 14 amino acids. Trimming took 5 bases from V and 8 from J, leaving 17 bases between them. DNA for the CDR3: TGTGCCAGAAGGGAGGGGGGAGGCCCGGATGAGCAGTTCTTC. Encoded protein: CARREGGGPDEQFF.